Detailed here is one T cell receptor (beta chain). Antigen unknown. Every patient was untreated before thyroid surgery. The CDR3 consists of 14 residues. After removal of 7 bases from V and 10 bases from J, the junction contained 13 bases not matched to a gene. Germline lookup yields CDR1 MNHEY and CDR2 SVGEGT. The entry originates in a study of metastatic and nonmetastatic thyroid tumors. Study-wide background: It was across blood and tumor or nodule tissue from malignant and benign thyroid patients that repertoires were compared. Study conclusions and caveats: As reported, TCR beta diversity in blood and tumor was significantly higher in malignant thyroid tumors than in benign nodules.

Original processing methods: Built for papillary thyroid cancer, a distant-metastasis classifier drew on CDR3 differences across clinicopathological groups. TCRdb reprocessed the PCR reads via MiXCR. In this record, the V and J calls reflect TCRdb's handling and not the investigators' own analysis. The sample shows 20,000 to 25,000 clones, 20% to 30% of them seen only once. The TCR originated in a female donor with papillary thyroid cancer or a benign thyroid nodule (not recorded which). Some clones in this sample may be carry-over from other donors' samples. The J gene is TRBJ2-7, the V gene TRBV6-2 or TRBV6-3; 10 bases are a match to TRBD1. Sequencing was done on a sample of tumor tissue. CDR3 in DNA: TGTGCCAGCAAGGCGACAGGGGGCATTTACTATCAGTACTTC. It is translated as CASKATGGIYYQYF.